These T cell receptor beta chains were read from a single sample in a study of blood T cells in healthy people across ages. Via MiXCR, TCRdb re-called the 5' RACE reads, giving one row per CDR3 protein. The sample shows about 900,000 distinct CDR3 sequences, 62% of them seen only once. The sequenced sample consisted of blood. Source of these receptors: a man younger than 45 in good health. CDR3s include the opening cysteine and the closing phenylalanine or tryptophan. The D gene is left open where the match is weak. Clone size, where shown, is once, few, many, or a class for clones that have expanded.

clone size,V gene,D gene,CDR3 length,J gene,CDR3 protein,CDR3 DNA
.,TRBV4-3,.,15,TRBJ2-5,CASSQGAGEGETQYF,TGCGCCAGCAGCCAAGGGGCAGGGGAAGGAGAGACCCAGTACTTC
.,TRBV5-6,.,14,TRBJ2-7,CASSFAGVPYEQYF,TGTGCCAGCAGCTTTGCAGGGGTCCCGTACGAGCAGTACTTC
.,TRBV20-1,TRBD1,18,TRBJ2-3,CSASMRLSDRVRTDTQYF,TGCAGTGCTAGTATGAGGCTAAGCGACAGGGTGAGGACAGATACGCAGTATTTT
.,TRBV10-3,TRBD2,15,TRBJ2-3,CAISVGLAGSDTQYF,TGTGCCATCAGTGTTGGGCTAGCGGGGTCTGATACGCAGTATTTT
.,TRBV24-1,TRBD2,17,TRBJ2-1,CATSDHHSGALGNEQFF,TGTGCCACCAGTGACCATCATAGCGGGGCCCTGGGAAATGAGCAGTTCTTC
many,TRBV28,.,11,TRBJ1-5,CASTSGEPQHF,TGTGCCAGCACTTCTGGGGAGCCCCAGCATTTT
.,TRBV11-3,TRBD2,16,TRBJ2-3,CASSYGLAGPEATQYF,TGTGCCAGCAGCTACGGACTAGCGGGCCCTGAGGCTACGCAGTATTTT
.,TRBV14,TRBD2,15,TRBJ2-3,CASSLTTSATDTQYF,TGTGCCAGCAGCCTTACGACTAGCGCCACAGATACGCAGTATTTT
.,TRBV6-5,.,10,TRBJ2-7,CASGLAEQYF,TGTGCCAGCGGGCTAGCCGAGCAGTACTTC
few,TRBV6-2/TRBV6-3,.,16,TRBJ2-4,CASSYSLALAKNIQYF,TGTGCCAGCAGTTACTCACTAGCTCTAGCCAAAAACATTCAGTACTTC
.,TRBV6-6,TRBD1,15,TRBJ2-7,CASDETAGTDYEQYF,TGTGCCAGTGACGAAACTGCCGGGACAGACTACGAGCAGTACTTC
.,TRBV11-2,.,16,TRBJ1-2,CASNLEGRLTNYGYTF,TGTGCCAGCAACCTAGAGGGGCGATTGACTAACTATGGCTACACCTTC
few,TRBV7-9,.,15,TRBJ2-7,CASRAVAEFGYEQYF,TGTGCCAGCAGAGCCGTCGCGGAATTCGGCTACGAGCAGTACTTC
once,TRBV20-1,.,15,TRBJ2-1,CSASRAGLQPSEQFF,TGCAGTGCTAGTAGGGCGGGACTCCAACCTAGTGAGCAGTTCTTC
many,TRBV7-2,.,15,TRBJ2-7,CASSLVVGREYEQYF,TGTGCCAGCAGCTTAGTTGTAGGGAGAGAGTACGAGCAGTACTTC
.,TRBV7-2,TRBD2,16,TRBJ2-7,CASSLVTGTRPYEQYF,TGTGCCAGCAGCTTAGTCACCGGGACTAGACCCTACGAGCAGTACTTC
.,TRBV12-3/TRBV12-4,.,13,TRBJ1-2,CASSADLDYGYTF,TGTGCCAGCAGTGCGGACCTGGATTATGGCTACACCTTC
.,TRBV7-2,TRBD2,15,TRBJ2-3,CASSLNGEGTDTQYF,TGTGCCAGCAGCTTAAATGGGGAGGGTACAGATACGCAGTATTTT
.,TRBV6-2/TRBV6-3,.,17,TRBJ2-5,CASSYPFSGGYQETQYF,TGTGCCAGCAGTTACCCTTTTAGCGGAGGATACCAAGAGACCCAGTACTTC
.,TRBV28,.,18,TRBJ1-6,CASSRTAWGGPLNSPLHF,TGTGCCAGCAGTCGCACCGCCTGGGGGGGACCCCTAAATTCACCCCTCCACTTT
.,TRBV21-1,.,14,TRBJ2-1,CASSKNGGPREQFF,TGTGCCAGCAGCAAAAACGGGGGCCCGCGTGAGCAGTTCTTC
.,TRBV6-5,.,15,TRBJ1-2,CASTYLGKDRYGYTF,TGTGCCAGCACTTACCTTGGGAAGGACCGATATGGCTACACCTTC
few,TRBV29-1,.,13,TRBJ2-7,CSVESTGDYEQYF,TGCAGCGTTGAATCGACAGGAGACTACGAGCAGTACTTC
many,TRBV20-1,.,13,TRBJ2-7,CSARYGGTYEQYF,TGCAGTGCTAGATATGGCGGGACCTACGAGCAGTACTTC